The rows below give T cell receptor beta chains drawn from one sample of a study of regulatory T cells in long-lasting Graves disease. TCRdb redid the calling of the multiplex PCR reads with MiXCR, one entry per CDR3 protein. The sample has over 300,000 distinct CDR3 sequences; 15% to 20% are singletons. This specimen consisted of peripheral blood mononuclear cells (PBMCs), obtained when the disease was refractory, from a patient treated with antithyroid drugs. Receptor source: a female donor with Graves disease. Both conserved end residues are part of each CDR3. D genes are given only for firm matches. Only part of the rows carry a size: once, few, many, or a class if the clone is expanded.

clone size	V gene	J gene	D gene	CDR3 protein	CDR3 DNA
-	TRBV7-9	TRBJ2-3	-	CASSRPSSADTQYF	TGTGCCAGCAGCCGACCTAGCTCGGCAGATACGCAGTATTTT
few	TRBV28	TRBJ2-2	-	CASSLLRLGWSGELFF	TGTGCCAGCAGTCTCCTAAGACTGGGTTGGAGCGGGGAGCTGTTTTTT
-	TRBV20-1	TRBJ1-3	-	CSARHYRAGNTIYF	TGCAGTGCTAGGCATTACAGGGCTGGAAACACCATATATTTT
once	TRBV7-8	TRBJ1-4	TRBD1	CASSILGQRMFF	TGTGCCAGCAGCATACTGGGACAGAGGATGTTTTTT
many	TRBV29-1	TRBJ2-5	TRBD2	CSVSGTHLAGGKTQYF	TGCAGCGTCTCCGGGACCCACCTAGCGGGGGGCAAGACCCAGTACTTC
many	TRBV12-3/TRBV12-4	TRBJ2-2	-	CASSFGQGILGELFF	TGTGCCAGCAGTTTCGGGCAGGGGATTTTAGGGGAGCTGTTTTTT
few	TRBV6-5	TRBJ2-6	-	CAGSYGRTGANVLTF	TGTGCCGGCAGTTACGGCCGGACTGGGGCCAACGTCCTGACTTTC
many	TRBV28	TRBJ2-7	-	CASSPDSGPQVQYF	TGTGCCAGCAGCCCGGACTCAGGCCCCCAGGTACAGTACTTC
many	TRBV10-3	TRBJ2-5	TRBD1	CAISVDRVRETQYF	TGTGCCATCAGTGTGGACAGGGTCAGGGAGACCCAGTACTTC
-	TRBV19	TRBJ2-7	-	CASSIAGRNEQYF	TGTGCCAGTAGTATAGCCGGACGGAACGAGCAGTACTTC
few	TRBV10-3	TRBJ2-5	TRBD2	CAISAWLAGGVETQYF	TGTGCCATCAGTGCTTGGCTAGCGGGAGGGGTAGAGACCCAGTACTTC
-	TRBV3-1	TRBJ1-6	-	CASNQGYSYNSPLHF	TGTGCCAGCAACCAAGGATATTCATATAATTCACCCCTCCACTTT
many	TRBV5-1	TRBJ1-4	-	CASSLGRLSTNEKLFF	TGCGCCAGCAGCTTGGGCAGGCTTTCAACTAATGAAAAACTGTTTTTT
few	TRBV24-1	TRBJ2-7	-	CATSETGSYEQYF	TGTGCCACCAGTGAAACCGGGAGCTACGAGCAGTACTTC
many	TRBV7-2	TRBJ2-7	-	CASSLGHAFYEQYF	TGTGCCAGCAGCTTAGGACACGCCTTCTACGAGCAGTACTTC
few	TRBV3-1	TRBJ2-3	-	CASQKRGADTQYF	TGTGCCAGCCAAAAGAGGGGGGCGGATACGCAGTATTTT
-	TRBV24-1	TRBJ2-1	TRBD1	CATSDRRTGGISYNEQFF	TGTGCCACCAGTGACCGCCGGACAGGGGGCATCTCCTACAATGAGCAGTTCTTC
many	TRBV11-3	TRBJ1-2	-	CASSLAAGIGYTF	TGTGCCAGCAGCTTAGCCGCAGGAATTGGCTACACCTTC
-	TRBV7-8	TRBJ1-1	-	CASSPQGRTEAFF	TGTGCCAGCAGCCCCCAGGGGCGAACTGAAGCTTTCTTT
many	TRBV19	TRBJ1-1	-	CASSDSRTLNTEAFF	TGTGCCAGTAGCGACAGTCGGACATTGAACACTGAAGCTTTCTTT
-	TRBV5-1	TRBJ2-6	TRBD1	CASSLSGQANPGANVLTF	TGCGCCAGCAGCTTGTCGGGACAGGCTAATCCTGGGGCCAACGTCCTGACTTTC
many	TRBV12-3/TRBV12-4	TRBJ1-6	-	CASSLAVALHF	TGTGCCAGCAGTTTAGCGGTGGCGCTCCACTTT
many	TRBV29-1	TRBJ2-5	TRBD1	CSVLTPGQGRLGVETQYF	TGCAGCGTTCTTACGCCGGGACAGGGGCGCCTGGGGGTGGAGACCCAGTACTTC
few	TRBV5-1	TRBJ1-1	-	CASSLFLAGLNTEAFF	TGCGCCAGCAGCTTGTTTCTCGCAGGGTTGAACACTGAAGCTTTCTTT
-	TRBV5-5	TRBJ2-7	-	CASSIGYVVYEQYF	TGTGCCAGCAGCATAGGGTACGTGGTTTACGAGCAGTACTTC
many	TRBV7-8	TRBJ1-4	TRBD1	CASSKQGRREKLFF	TGTGCCAGCAGCAAACAGGGGCGCAGGGAAAAACTGTTTTTT
many	TRBV3-1	TRBJ1-1	-	CASSVRGGNLRTEAFF	TGTGCCAGCAGCGTCAGGGGAGGGAACCTGCGCACTGAAGCTTTCTTT
once	TRBV7-9	TRBJ2-7	TRBD1	CASSFNQGVDEQYF	TGTGCCAGCAGTTTTAACCAGGGGGTCGACGAGCAGTACTTC
many	TRBV12-3/TRBV12-4	TRBJ1-2	-	CASSFSGAYGYTF	TGTGCCAGCAGTTTCTCTGGTGCCTATGGCTACACCTTC
-	TRBV5-5	TRBJ1-2	TRBD1	CASSSDPGQGTYGYTF	TGCGCCAGCAGCTCGGACCCGGGACAGGGGACCTATGGCTACACCTTC
few	TRBV7-9	TRBJ1-3	-	CASSNRPISGNTIYF	TGTGCCAGCAGCAACAGGCCAATCTCTGGAAACACCATATATTTT
few	TRBV6-1	TRBJ1-2	-	CASVDSVYGYTF	TGTGCCAGCGTGGACAGCGTCTATGGCTACACCTTC
few	TRBV20-1	TRBJ1-2	-	CSAGLESTGGYTF	TGCAGTGCCGGACTGGAATCAACCGGGGGCTACACCTTC
many	TRBV28	TRBJ2-5	TRBD2	CASSRTSRQTQYF	TGTGCCAGCAGTCGGACTAGCAGACAGACCCAGTACTTC
-	TRBV18	TRBJ1-1	-	CASSRERGAFF	TGTGCCAGCTCCCGAGAGAGGGGAGCTTTCTTT
few	TRBV19	TRBJ1-2	TRBD1	CASSISGTDNYGYTF	TGTGCCAGTAGTATCTCCGGGACAGATAACTATGGCTACACCTTC
-	TRBV18	TRBJ1-4	-	CASSAPGSREKLFF	TGTGCCAGCTCAGCCCCGGGGAGTCGGGAAAAACTGTTTTTT
once	TRBV29-1	TRBJ1-2	TRBD1	CSGGTGEDGYTF	TGCAGCGGTGGGACAGGGGAAGATGGCTACACCTTC